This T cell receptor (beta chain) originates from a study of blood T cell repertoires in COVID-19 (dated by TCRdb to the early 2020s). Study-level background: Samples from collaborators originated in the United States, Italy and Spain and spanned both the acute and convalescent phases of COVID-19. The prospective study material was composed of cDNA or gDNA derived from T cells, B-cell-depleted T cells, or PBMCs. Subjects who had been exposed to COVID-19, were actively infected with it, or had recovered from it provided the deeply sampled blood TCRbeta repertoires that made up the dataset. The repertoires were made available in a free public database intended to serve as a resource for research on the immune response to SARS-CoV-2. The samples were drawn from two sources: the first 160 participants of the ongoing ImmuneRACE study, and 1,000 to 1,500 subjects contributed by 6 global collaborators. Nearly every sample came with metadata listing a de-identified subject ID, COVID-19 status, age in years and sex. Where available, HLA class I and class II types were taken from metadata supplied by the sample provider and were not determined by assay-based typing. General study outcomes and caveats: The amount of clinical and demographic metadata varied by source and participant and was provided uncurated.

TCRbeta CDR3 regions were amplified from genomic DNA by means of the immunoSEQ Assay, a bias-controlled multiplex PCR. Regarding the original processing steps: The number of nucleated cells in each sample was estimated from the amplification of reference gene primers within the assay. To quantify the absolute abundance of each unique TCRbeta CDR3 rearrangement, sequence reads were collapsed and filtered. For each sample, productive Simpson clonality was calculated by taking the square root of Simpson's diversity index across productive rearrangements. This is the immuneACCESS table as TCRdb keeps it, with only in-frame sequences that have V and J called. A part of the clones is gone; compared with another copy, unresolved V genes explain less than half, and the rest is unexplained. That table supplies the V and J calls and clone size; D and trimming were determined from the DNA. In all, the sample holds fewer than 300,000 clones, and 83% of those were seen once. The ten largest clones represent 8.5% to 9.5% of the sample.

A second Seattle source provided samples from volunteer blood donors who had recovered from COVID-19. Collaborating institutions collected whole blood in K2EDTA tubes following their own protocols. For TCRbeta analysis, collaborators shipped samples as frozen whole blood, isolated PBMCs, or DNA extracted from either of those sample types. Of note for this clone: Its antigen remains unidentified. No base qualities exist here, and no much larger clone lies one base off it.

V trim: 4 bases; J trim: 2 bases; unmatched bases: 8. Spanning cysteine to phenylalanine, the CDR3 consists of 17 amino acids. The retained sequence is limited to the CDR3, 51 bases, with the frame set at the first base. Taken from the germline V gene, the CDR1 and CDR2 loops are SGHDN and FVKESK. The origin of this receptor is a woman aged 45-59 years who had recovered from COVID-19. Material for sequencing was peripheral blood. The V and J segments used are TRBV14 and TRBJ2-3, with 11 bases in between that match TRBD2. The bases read TGTGCCAGCAGCCGGTCTAGCGGGGGGACCTACACAGATACGCAGTATTTT. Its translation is CASSRSSGGTYTDTQYF.